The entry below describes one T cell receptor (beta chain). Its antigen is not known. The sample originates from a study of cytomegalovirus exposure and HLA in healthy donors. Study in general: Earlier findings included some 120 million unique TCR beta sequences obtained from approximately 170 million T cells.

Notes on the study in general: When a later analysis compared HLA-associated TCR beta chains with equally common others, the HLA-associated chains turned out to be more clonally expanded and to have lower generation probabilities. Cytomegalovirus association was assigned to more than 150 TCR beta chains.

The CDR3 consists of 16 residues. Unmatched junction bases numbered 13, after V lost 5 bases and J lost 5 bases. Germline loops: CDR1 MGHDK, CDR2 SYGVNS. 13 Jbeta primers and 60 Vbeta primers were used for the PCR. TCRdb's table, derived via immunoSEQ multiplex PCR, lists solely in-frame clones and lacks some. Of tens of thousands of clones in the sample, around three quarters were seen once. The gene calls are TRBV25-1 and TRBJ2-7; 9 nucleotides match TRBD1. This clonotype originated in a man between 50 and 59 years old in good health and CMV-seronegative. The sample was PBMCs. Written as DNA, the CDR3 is TGTGCCAGCAGTCCGGTAACCGGGACAGGGTTTGACGAGCAGTACTTC. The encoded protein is CASSPVTGTGFDEQYF.